The clone carrying this TCR beta chain was found a few times. These data come from a study of blood T cell repertoires in COVID-19. Cohort placement rested on clinical history that participants reported themselves. CDR1 and CDR2 from the germline V gene are LGHNA and YNFKEQ. The CDR3 is made up of 16 amino acids. V shed 0 bases and J shed 1 base, with 12 bases lying between them. Methods used by the authors: Reference gene primer amplification gave nucleated cell count estimates. Data came from immunoSEQ multiplex PCR; TCRdb stores just in-frame clones and leaves some out. The V and J calls and clone size come from that table; D and trimming were worked out from the DNA. The data contain a few hundred thousand clones, around 91% of them singletons.

The sample consisted of PBMCs or T cells enriched from blood (not recorded which). This clonotype originated in a woman in her forties who had recovered from COVID-19. The chain recombines TRBV4-2 with TRBJ1-2, with TRBD1 as a possible D gene (5 bases). CDR3 bases: TGTGCCAGCAGCCAAGAGGGGTCCAGGGATAACTATGGCTACACCTTC. Residues: CASSQEGSRDNYGYTF.